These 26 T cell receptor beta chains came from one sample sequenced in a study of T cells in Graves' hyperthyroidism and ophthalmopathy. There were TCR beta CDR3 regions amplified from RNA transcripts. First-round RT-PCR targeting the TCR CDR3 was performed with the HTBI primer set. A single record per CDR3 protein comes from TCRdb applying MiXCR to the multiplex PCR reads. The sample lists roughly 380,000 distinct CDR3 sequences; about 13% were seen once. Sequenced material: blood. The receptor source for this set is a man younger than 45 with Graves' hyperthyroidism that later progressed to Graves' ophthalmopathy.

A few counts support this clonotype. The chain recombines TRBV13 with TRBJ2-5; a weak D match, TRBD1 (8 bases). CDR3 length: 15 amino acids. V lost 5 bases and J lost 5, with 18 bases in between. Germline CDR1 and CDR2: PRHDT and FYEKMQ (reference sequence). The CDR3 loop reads CASSTTGGVSETQYF. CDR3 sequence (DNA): TGTGCCAGCAGCACCACAGGGGGGGTCTCGGAGACCCAGTACTTC. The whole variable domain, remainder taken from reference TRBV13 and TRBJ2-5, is AAGVIQSPRHLIKEKRETATLKCYPIPRHDTVYWYQQGPGQDPQFLISFYEKMQSDKGSIPDRFSAQQFSDYHSELNMSSLELGDSALYFCASSTTGGVSETQYFGPGTRLLVL.

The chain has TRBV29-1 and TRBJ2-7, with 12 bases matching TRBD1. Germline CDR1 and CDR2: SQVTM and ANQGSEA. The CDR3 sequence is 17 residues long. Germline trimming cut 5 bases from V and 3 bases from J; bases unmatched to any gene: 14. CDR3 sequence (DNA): TGCAGCGTTAGGAGACAGGGACAGGGGGCAACTATCTACGAGCAGTACTTC. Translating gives CSVRRQGQGATIYEQYF.

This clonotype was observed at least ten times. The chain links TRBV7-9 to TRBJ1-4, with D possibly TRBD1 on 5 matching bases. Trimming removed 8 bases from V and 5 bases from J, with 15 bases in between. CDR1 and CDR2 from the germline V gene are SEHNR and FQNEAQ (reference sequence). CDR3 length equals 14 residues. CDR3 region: CASALPGINEKLFF. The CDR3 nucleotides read TGTGCCAGCGCCTTGCCAGGGATAAATGAAAAACTGTTTTTT.

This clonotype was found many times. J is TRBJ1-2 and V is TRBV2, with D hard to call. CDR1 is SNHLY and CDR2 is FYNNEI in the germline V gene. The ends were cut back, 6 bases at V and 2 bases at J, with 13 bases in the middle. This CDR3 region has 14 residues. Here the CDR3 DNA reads TGTGCCAGCAGGTACGGTACCGCGAACTATGGCTACACCTTC. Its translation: CASRYGTANYGYTF.

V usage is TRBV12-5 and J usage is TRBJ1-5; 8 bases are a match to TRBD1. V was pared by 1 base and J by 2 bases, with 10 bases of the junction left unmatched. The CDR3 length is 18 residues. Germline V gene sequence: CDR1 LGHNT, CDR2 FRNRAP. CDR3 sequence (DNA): TGTGCTAGTGGTTTGGCCTTGACAGGGGTGTATGGCAATCAGCCCCAGCATTTT. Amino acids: CASGLALTGVYGNQPQHF.

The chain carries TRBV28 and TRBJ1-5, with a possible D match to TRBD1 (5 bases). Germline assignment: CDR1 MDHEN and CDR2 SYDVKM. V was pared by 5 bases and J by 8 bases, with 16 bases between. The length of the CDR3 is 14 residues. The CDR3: CASSTQGEVKPQHF. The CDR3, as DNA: TGTGCCAGCAGTACTCAGGGAGAGGTGAAGCCCCAGCATTTT.

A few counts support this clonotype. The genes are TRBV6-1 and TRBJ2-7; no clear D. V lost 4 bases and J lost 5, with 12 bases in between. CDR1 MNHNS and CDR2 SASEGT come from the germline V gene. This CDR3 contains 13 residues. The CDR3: CASSAERAHEQYF. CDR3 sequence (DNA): TGTGCCAGCAGTGCGGAAAGGGCCCACGAGCAGTACTTC.

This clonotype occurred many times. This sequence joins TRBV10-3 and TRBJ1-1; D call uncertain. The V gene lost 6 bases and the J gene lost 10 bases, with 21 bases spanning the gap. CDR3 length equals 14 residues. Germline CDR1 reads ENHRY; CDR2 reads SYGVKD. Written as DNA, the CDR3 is TGTGCCATCAGAGGGCATAGTAGTGGAGACGGAGCTTTCTTT. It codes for CAIRGHSSGDGAFF.

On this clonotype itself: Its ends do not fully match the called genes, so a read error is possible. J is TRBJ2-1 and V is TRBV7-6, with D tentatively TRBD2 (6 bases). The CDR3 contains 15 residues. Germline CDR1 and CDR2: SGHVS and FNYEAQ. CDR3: CASSFRDSSYYEQFF. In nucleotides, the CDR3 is TGTGCCAGCAGCTTCCGGGACTCGTCCTACTATGAGCAGTTCTTC.

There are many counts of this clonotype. The CDR3 region has the DNA TGTGCCAGCAGTTTCAGGGCTGGCCAGCCCCAGCATTTT. Translating gives CASSFRAGQPQHF. This chain joins TRBV12-3 or TRBV12-4 and TRBJ1-5, with D possibly matching TRBD1 (5 bases). This CDR3 is built from 13 residues. V lost 3 bases and J lost 7, with 10 bases in between.

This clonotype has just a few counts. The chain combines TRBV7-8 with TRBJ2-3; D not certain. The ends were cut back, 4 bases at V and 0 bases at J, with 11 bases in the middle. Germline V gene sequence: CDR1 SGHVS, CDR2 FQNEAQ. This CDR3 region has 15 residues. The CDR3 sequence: CASSSVTRSTDTQYF. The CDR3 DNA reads TGTGCCAGCAGCTCCGTCACCCGAAGCACAGATACGCAGTATTTT.

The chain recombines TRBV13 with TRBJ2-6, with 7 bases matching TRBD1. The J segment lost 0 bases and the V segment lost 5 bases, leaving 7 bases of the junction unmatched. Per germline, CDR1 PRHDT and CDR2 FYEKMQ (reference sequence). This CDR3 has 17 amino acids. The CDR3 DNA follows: TGTGCCAGCAGCGCCCGACAGGGTTACTCTGGGGCCAACGTCCTGACTTTC. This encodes CASSARQGYSGANVLTF.

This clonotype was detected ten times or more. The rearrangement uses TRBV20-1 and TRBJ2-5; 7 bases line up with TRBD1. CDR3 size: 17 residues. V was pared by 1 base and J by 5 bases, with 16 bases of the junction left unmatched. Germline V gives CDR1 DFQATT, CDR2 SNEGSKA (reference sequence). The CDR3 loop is CSARGLPLKGGAETQYF. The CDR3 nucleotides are TGCAGTGCTAGAGGTCTCCCTTTGAAAGGGGGCGCGGAGACCCAGTACTTC.

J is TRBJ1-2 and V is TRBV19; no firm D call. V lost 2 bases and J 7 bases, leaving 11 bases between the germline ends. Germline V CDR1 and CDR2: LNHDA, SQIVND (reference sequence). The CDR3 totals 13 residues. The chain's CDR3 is CASSIPGSGGYTF. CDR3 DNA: TGTGCCAGTAGTATACCGGGCTCGGGTGGCTACACCTTC.

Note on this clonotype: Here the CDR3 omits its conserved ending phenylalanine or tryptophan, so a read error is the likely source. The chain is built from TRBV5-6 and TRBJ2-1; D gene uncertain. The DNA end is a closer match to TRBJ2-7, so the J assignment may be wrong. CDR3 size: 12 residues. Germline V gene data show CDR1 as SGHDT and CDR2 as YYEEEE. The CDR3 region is CASSENYNEQYL. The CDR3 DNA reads TGTGCCAGCAGCGAAAACTACAATGAGCAGTACCTC.

The CDR3 loop reads CASSRQGRGETQYF. The CDR3 bases are TGTGCCAGCAGCCGACAGGGGAGGGGAGAGACCCAGTACTTC. The rearrangement joins TRBV3-1 to TRBJ2-5; perhaps TRBD1 as D (8 bases). This CDR3 is built from 14 residues. The V gene's germline CDR1 is LGHDT and CDR2 YNNKEL (reference sequence). V was cut by 4 bases and J by 4 bases, with 13 bases left in between.

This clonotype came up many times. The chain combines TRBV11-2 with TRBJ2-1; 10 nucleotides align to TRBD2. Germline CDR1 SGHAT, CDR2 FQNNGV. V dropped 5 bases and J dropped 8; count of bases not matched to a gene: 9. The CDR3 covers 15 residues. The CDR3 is CASSPEAGGRDEQFF. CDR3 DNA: TGTGCCAGCAGCCCCGAAGCGGGGGGGCGCGATGAGCAGTTCTTC.

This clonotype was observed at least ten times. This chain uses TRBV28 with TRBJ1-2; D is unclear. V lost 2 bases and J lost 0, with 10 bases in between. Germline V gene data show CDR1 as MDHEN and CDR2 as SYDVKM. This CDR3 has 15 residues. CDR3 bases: TGTGCCAGCAGTTTACTGACCCCCCCTAACTATGGCTACACCTTC. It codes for CASSLLTPPNYGYTF.

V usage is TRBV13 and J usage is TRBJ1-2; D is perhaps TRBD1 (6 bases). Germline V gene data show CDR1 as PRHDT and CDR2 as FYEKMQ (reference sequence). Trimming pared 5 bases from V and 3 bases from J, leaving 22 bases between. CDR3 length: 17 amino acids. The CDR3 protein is CASSPESGSGGDYGYTF. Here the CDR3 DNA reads TGTGCCAGCAGCCCGGAGAGTGGTTCGGGGGGCGACTATGGCTACACCTTC.

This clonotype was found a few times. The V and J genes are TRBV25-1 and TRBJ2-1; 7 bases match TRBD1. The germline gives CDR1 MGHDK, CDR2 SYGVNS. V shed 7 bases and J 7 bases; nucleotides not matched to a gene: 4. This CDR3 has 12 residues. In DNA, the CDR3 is TGTGCCAGCAACATACAGGGGAATGAGCAGTTCTTC. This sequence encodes CASNIQGNEQFF.

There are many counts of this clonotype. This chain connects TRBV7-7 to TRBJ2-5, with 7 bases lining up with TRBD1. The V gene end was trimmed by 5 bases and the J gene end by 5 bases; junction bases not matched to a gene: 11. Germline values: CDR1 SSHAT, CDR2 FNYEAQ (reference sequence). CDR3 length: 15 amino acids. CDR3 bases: TGTGCCAGCAGCGAAAGACAGGGCCTATTTGAGACCCAGTACTTC. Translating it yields CASSERQGLFETQYF. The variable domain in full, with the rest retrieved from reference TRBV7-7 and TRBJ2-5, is GAGVSQSPRYKVTKRGQDVTLRCDPISSHATLYWYQQALGQGPEFLTYFNYEAQPDKSGLPSDRFSAERPEGSISTLTIQRTEQRDSAMYRCASSERQGLFETQYFGPGTRLLVL.

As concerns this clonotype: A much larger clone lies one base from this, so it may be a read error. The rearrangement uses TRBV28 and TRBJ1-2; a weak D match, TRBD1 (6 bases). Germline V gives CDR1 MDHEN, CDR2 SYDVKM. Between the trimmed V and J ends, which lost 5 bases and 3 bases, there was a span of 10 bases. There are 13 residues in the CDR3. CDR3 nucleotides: TGTGCCAGCAGTCGACAGGTTTACTATGGCTACACCTTC. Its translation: CASSRQVYYGYTF.

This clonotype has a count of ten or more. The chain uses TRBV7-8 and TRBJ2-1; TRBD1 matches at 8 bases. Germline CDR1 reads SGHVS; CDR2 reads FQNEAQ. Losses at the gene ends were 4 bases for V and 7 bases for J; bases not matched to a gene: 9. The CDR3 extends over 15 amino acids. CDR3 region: CASSWGRGRTNEQFF. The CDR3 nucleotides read TGTGCCAGCAGCTGGGGCAGGGGGCGCACTAATGAGCAGTTCTTC.

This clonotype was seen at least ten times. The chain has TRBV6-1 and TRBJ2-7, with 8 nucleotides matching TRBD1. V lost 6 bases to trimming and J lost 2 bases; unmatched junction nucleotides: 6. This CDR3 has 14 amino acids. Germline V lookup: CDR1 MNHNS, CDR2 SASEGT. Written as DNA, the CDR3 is TGTGCCAGCAGGCGGGACAGGAGACCCTACGAGCAGTACTTC. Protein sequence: CASRRDRRPYEQYF.

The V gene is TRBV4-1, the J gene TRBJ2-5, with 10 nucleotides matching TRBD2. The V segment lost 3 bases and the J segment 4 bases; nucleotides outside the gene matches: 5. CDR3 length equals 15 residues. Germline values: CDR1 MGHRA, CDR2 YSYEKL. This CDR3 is CASSQITSGVETQYF. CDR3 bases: TGCGCCAGCAGCCAGATCACTAGCGGGGTAGAGACCCAGTACTTC.

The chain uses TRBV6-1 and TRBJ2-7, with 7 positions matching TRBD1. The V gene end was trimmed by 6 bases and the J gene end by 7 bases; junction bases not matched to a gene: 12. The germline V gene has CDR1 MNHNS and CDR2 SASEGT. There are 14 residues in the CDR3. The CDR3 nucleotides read TGTGCCAGCAGGGGGATAGGGGGCTCGGGGGAGCAGTACTTC. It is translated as CASRGIGGSGEQYF.